A selection of T cell receptor beta chains follows, all from one sample in a study of identical twins. TCRdb independently ran MiXCR on the 5' RACE reads; one entry per CDR3 protein. The profile shows hundreds of thousands of distinct CDR3 sequences, around a sixth of them singletons. The sample was also linked to a second study, of T cells expressing NK-cell markers.

Sequencing was carried out using PBMCs. The receptors shown here come from a woman in her late teens or twenties in good health. CDR3s include the opening cysteine and the closing phenylalanine or tryptophan. D genes are given only for firm matches. Size is omitted from some rows. Given values are once, few, many or a class for expanded clones.

d_call	v_call	j_call	clone_size	cdr3_aa	cdr3_nt
.	TRBV28	TRBJ1-6	.	CASREGEYNSPLHF	TGTGCCAGTAGGGAGGGGGAATATAATTCACCCCTCCACTTT
TRBD2	TRBV6-6	TRBJ2-5	few	CATGLAGIETQYF	TGTGCCACGGGACTAGCGGGAATCGAGACCCAGTACTTC
.	TRBV10-3	TRBJ2-3	.	CAISDLGDTQYF	TGTGCCATCAGTGATCTCGGGGATACGCAGTATTTT
TRBD1	TRBV24-1	TRBJ2-3	few	CATSDPRDRNTDTQYF	TGTGCCACCAGTGATCCACGGGACAGAAACACAGATACGCAGTATTTT
TRBD2	TRBV5-1	TRBJ2-7	few	CASSLKTLAGGSYEQYF	TGCGCCAGCAGCTTGAAAACCTTAGCGGGGGGTTCCTACGAGCAGTACTTC
.	TRBV7-9	TRBJ1-4	few	CASSFTRELFF	TGTGCCAGCAGCTTCACGCGGGAACTGTTTTTT
.	TRBV12-5	TRBJ2-1	few	CASGTYSADNEQFF	TGTGCTAGTGGTACCTATTCCGCCGACAATGAGCAGTTCTTC
TRBD1	TRBV6-1	TRBJ2-7	.	CASSVDREYEQYF	TGTGCCAGCAGTGTCGACAGGGAGTACGAGCAGTACTTC
TRBD2	TRBV13	TRBJ2-7	.	CASQGTSGIEQYF	TGTGCCAGCCAAGGGACTAGCGGGATCGAGCAGTACTTC
.	TRBV20-1	TRBJ2-3	.	CSAPSLGASDTQYF	TGCAGTGCCCCATCCCTAGGAGCATCAGATACGCAGTATTTT
TRBD1	TRBV29-1	TRBJ2-7	.	CSAEGQAYEQYF	TGCAGCGCCGAGGGACAGGCCTACGAGCAGTACTTC
TRBD1	TRBV9	TRBJ1-2	few	CASSGGTGGDGYGYTF	TGTGCCAGCAGCGGAGGGACAGGGGGCGATGGCTATGGCTACACCTTC
TRBD2	TRBV5-4	TRBJ2-2	few	CASSFTGAGTGELFF	TGTGCCAGCAGCTTTACGGGAGCGGGAACCGGGGAGCTGTTTTTT
.	TRBV20-1	TRBJ1-1	.	CSASERNTEAFF	TGCAGTGCTAGCGAACGAAACACTGAAGCTTTCTTT
.	TRBV27	TRBJ2-3	few	CASSFRPFLADTQYF	TGTGCCAGCAGTTTCCGCCCCTTCCTAGCAGATACGCAGTATTTT
.	TRBV12-3/TRBV12-4	TRBJ2-2	.	CASSPTQGTGELFF	TGTGCCAGCAGTCCAACGCAGGGCACCGGGGAGCTGTTTTTT
.	TRBV11-2	TRBJ2-1	.	CASSLLVVGSDNEQFF	TGTGCCAGCAGCTTACTGGTGGTCGGGAGCGACAATGAGCAGTTCTTC
TRBD2	TRBV20-1	TRBJ2-5	.	CSATGTRKVETQYF	TGCAGTGCTACCGGGACTAGGAAGGTGGAGACCCAGTACTTC
.	TRBV29-1	TRBJ1-1	.	CSVEESNTEAFF	TGCAGCGTTGAAGAGAGTAACACTGAAGCTTTCTTT
.	TRBV20-1	TRBJ2-5	.	CSVSGIQETQYF	TGCAGTGTGTCGGGGATCCAAGAGACCCAGTACTTC